One sample yielded the 24 T cell receptor beta chains listed below, sequenced in a study of T cell responses to AZD1222 COVID-19 vaccine. TCRdb's copy holds only in-frame clones and misses some; the assay was immunoSEQ multiplex PCR. The table lists around 120,000 clones, 85% to 95% of them singletons. This material consisted of peripheral blood, taken 28 days after the second AZD1222 dose. These receptors came from an adult who received the AZD1222 COVID-19 vaccine.

The genes are TRBV5-1 and TRBJ2-1, with 11 bases matching TRBD2. V lost 1 base, J lost 5 bases, and 14 bases stayed unmatched. Germline lookup yields CDR1 SGHRS and CDR2 YFSETQ. The CDR3 length is 19 residues. CDR3 bases: TGCGCCAGCAGCTTGTTGGTACTAGCGGGAGTAGCCGTTAACAATGAGCAGTTCTTC. Its translation: CASSLLVLAGVAVNNEQFF. The whole variable domain, remainder taken from reference TRBV5-1 and TRBJ2-1, is KAGVTQTPRYLIKTRGQQVTLSCSPISGHRSVSWYQQTPGQGLQFLFEYFSETQRNKGNFPGRFSGRQFSNSRSEMNVSTLELGDSALYLCASSLLVLAGVAVNNEQFFGPGTRLTVL.

The J gene is TRBJ1-1, the V gene TRBV21-1. TRBV21-1 is described as a pseudogene. This CDR3 is built from 16 residues. This chain's CDR3 is CASSPAILEFGGRAFF. CDR3 DNA: TGTGCCAGCAGCCCCGCGATATTAGAATTCGGGGGCCGAGCTTTCTTT.

This chain uses TRBV10-1 with TRBJ1-1; perhaps TRBD1 as D (6 bases). Trimming removed 7 bases at V and 2 bases at J, with 11 bases between. CDR3 length equals 13 residues. Germline V gene lookup returns CDR1 WNHNN and CDR2 SYGVQD (reference sequence). The CDR3 nucleotides read TGCGCCAGCAAAGAGGGGGGCAACACTGAAGCTTTCTTT. Its translation: CASKEGGNTEAFF.

This chain's CDR3 is CASSFEGNYGYTF. The DNA of the CDR3 is TGTGCCAGCTCTTTCGAGGGGAACTATGGCTACACCTTC. This chain connects TRBV2 to TRBJ1-2; D is possibly TRBD1 (5 bases). The CDR3 extends over 13 amino acids. Germline CDR1 SNHLY, CDR2 FYNNEI. V was shortened by 8 bases and J by 2 bases, with 12 bases between the two germline ends.

This clone appeared a single time. The chain recombines TRBV3-1 (or the pseudogene TRBV3-2) with TRBJ1-4, with 8 bases identical to TRBD1. The CDR3 is made up of 16 amino acids. Germline lookup yields CDR1 LGHDT and CDR2 YNNKEL (reference sequence). Trimming at V came to 2 bases and at J to 5 bases, leaving 7 bases not matched to a gene. The CDR3 DNA sequence: TGTGCCAGCAGCCAAAGGACAAACAGGGGGAATGAAAAACTGTTTTTT. Its translation: CASSQRTNRGNEKLFF.

This clone has more than one count but fewer than ten. This chain joins TRBV19 and TRBJ1-5, with a weak D call TRBD1 (6 bases). Germline V gene sequence: CDR1 LNHDA, CDR2 SQIVND (reference sequence). CDR3 length: 14 residues. The V gene lost 3 bases and the J gene lost 7 bases, with 13 bases spanning the gap. Here the CDR3 reads CASSMTQGRQPQHF. The CDR3 DNA is TGTGCCAGTAGTATGACACAGGGTCGACAGCCCCAGCATTTT. Drawing the rest from reference TRBV19 and TRBJ1-5, the complete variable domain is DGGITQSPKYLFRKEGQNVTLSCEQNLNHDAMYWYRQDPGQGLRLIYYSQIVNDFQKGDIAEGYSVSREKKESFPLTVTSAQKNPTAFYLCASSMTQGRQPQHFGDGTRLSIL.

The gene calls are TRBV27 and TRBJ1-6, with D perhaps TRBD1 (5 bases). V shed 5 bases and J shed 14 bases, with 25 bases lying between them. Germline V lookup: CDR1 MNHEY, CDR2 SMNVEV (reference sequence). The CDR3 loop spans 16 amino acids. As DNA, the CDR3 is TGTGCCAGCAGTCTAGGAGTTGGTGGGGCCCCTGGGACCCTCCACTTT. It yields the protein CASSLGVGGAPGTLHF.

This clone has just one count. The V gene is TRBV6-5, the J gene TRBJ1-2, with a weak D call TRBD1 (6 bases). The V end was cut by 10 bases, the J end by 7 bases, with 25 bases between. Germline V gene lookup returns CDR1 MNHEY and CDR2 SVGAGI. This CDR3 has 15 amino acids. The CDR3 sequence is CATQVGGRRGSGYTF. CDR3 DNA sequence: TGTGCCACCCAGGTTGGGGGGCGCCGAGGGAGTGGCTACACCTTC.

The rearrangement uses TRBV30 and TRBJ1-2; 10 bases align to TRBD1. Germline V lookup: CDR1 GTSNPN, CDR2 SVGIG (reference sequence). J lost 7 bases, V lost 3 bases, and 8 bases had no gene match. The CDR3 is 14 amino acids. The CDR3 nucleotides are TGTGCCTGGAGCCGGGACAGGGGTTTTCCTGGCTACACCTTC. Its translation is CAWSRDRGFPGYTF.

The chain links TRBV30 to TRBJ2-1, with D possibly TRBD1 on 6 matching bases. The CDR3 is 13 amino acids. Per germline, CDR1 GTSNPN and CDR2 SVGIG (reference sequence). The V end was cut by 4 bases, the J end by 4 bases, with 11 bases between. The CDR3 is CAWTQGPYNEQFF. The CDR3 DNA reads TGTGCCTGGACGCAGGGGCCTTACAATGAGCAGTTCTTC.

The chain recombines TRBV5-6 with TRBJ1-5; no definite D call. CDR1 SGHDT and CDR2 YYEEEE come from the germline V gene. This CDR3 region has 16 residues. Trimming shortened V by 1 base and J by 0 bases, and 11 bases separated the two germline ends. The chain's CDR3 is CASSLTRFDSNQPQHF. The CDR3 DNA reads as TGTGCCAGCAGCTTGACCAGGTTTGATAGCAATCAGCCCCAGCATTTT.

The chain combines TRBV7-2 with TRBJ2-5; TRBD1 or TRBD2 may be the D gene (5 bases each). The CDR3 loop spans 13 amino acids. The germline CDR1 and CDR2 sequences are SGHTA and FQGNSA. Trimming left V 6 bases short and J 2 bases short, with 10 bases between. CDR3 region: CASSSGPQETQYF. CDR3 coding DNA: TGTGCCAGCAGTTCGGGACCGCAAGAGACCCAGTACTTC.

The gene calls are TRBV5-1 and TRBJ2-5; the match to TRBD1 covers 9 bases. After removal of 3 bases from V and 5 bases from J, the junction contained 8 bases not matched to a gene. This CDR3 is built from 15 residues. Germline V gene data show CDR1 as SGHRS and CDR2 as YFSETQ. The CDR3 reads CASSSRRDRVETQYF. The CDR3 region has the DNA TGCGCCAGCAGCTCCCGGCGGGACAGGGTTGAGACCCAGTACTTC.

This chain joins TRBV9 and TRBJ2-3, with D perhaps TRBD1 (5 bases). The CDR3 totals 14 residues. Trimming removed 0 bases from V and 6 bases from J, with 11 bases in between. Germline V CDR1 and CDR2: SGDLS, YYNGEE. The DNA for the CDR3 is TGTGCCAGCAGCGTAGTTCCTGGGGCTGATACGCAGTATTTT. It codes for CASSVVPGADTQYF.

The chain is built from TRBV27 and TRBJ1-1; D gene uncertain. Germline CDR1 and CDR2: MNHEY and SMNVEV (reference sequence). CDR3 size: 15 residues. The V gene lost 6 bases and the J gene lost 4 bases, with 18 bases spanning the gap. The CDR3 protein is CASSHQNRGLTEAFF. The CDR3 DNA follows: TGTGCCAGCAGCCACCAAAACCGGGGTCTCACTGAAGCTTTCTTT.

The CDR3 reads CASSPLLSMNTEAFF. CDR3 DNA sequence: TGTGCCAGCAGCCCCCTACTATCCATGAACACTGAAGCTTTCTTT. The V call is TRBV6-5, the J call TRBJ1-1; D gene uncertain. This CDR3 is built from 15 residues. The V end lost 6 bases, the J end lost 0 bases, and 14 bases lay between the germline ends. CDR1 MNHEY and CDR2 SVGAGI come from the germline V gene.

V is TRBV2 and J is TRBJ2-3, with 8 bases identical to TRBD2. The CDR3 runs 17 residues. Trimming removed 6 bases from V and 1 base from J; junction bases left unmatched: 12. Germline loops: CDR1 SNHLY, CDR2 FYNNEI. This CDR3 reads CASSEDSGARGTDTQYF. The CDR3 DNA follows: TGTGCCAGCAGCGAGGATAGCGGGGCGAGGGGCACAGATACGCAGTATTTT.

The V and J genes are TRBV29-1 and TRBJ1-2, with unresolved D. The V end was cut by 0 bases, the J end by 4 bases, with 6 bases between. The CDR3 has 12 residues. Germline V gene data show CDR1 as SQVTM and CDR2 as ANQGSEA. CDR3: CSVEDGPYGYTF. The CDR3 DNA is TGCAGCGTTGAAGATGGGCCCTATGGCTACACCTTC.

The rearrangement joins TRBV23-1 to TRBJ1-3; 11 bases are a match to TRBD1. TRBV23-1 is an open reading frame whose function is uncertain. The CDR3 runs to 15 residues. The V segment lost 5 bases and the J segment 3 bases; nucleotides outside the gene matches: 3. The CDR3: CASSGQGALGNTIYF. The CDR3 DNA follows: TGCGCCAGCAGTGGACAGGGGGCGCTTGGAAACACCATATATTTT.

The CDR3 sequence is CASSLSGQAGELFF. CDR3 nucleotides: TGCGCCAGCAGCCTATCCGGACAGGCCGGGGAGCTGTTTTTT. V and J are TRBV4-3 and TRBJ2-2, with 7 bases matching TRBD1. Germline V lookup: CDR1 LGHNA, CDR2 YSLEER. Trimming at V came to 4 bases and at J to 6 bases, leaving 5 bases not matched to a gene. The CDR3 covers 14 residues.

The chain combines TRBV4-3 with TRBJ2-1; 8 nucleotides match TRBD2. With V trimmed by 1 base and J by 9 bases, 11 bases remained unmatched. The CDR3 consists of 16 residues. Germline values: CDR1 LGHNA, CDR2 YSLEER. CDR3 residues: CASSQAIGGGGFEQFF. CDR3 sequence (DNA): TGCGCCAGCAGCCAAGCCATTGGGGGCGGGGGGTTTGAGCAGTTCTTC.

The rearrangement links TRBV13 to TRBJ2-1; D remains ambiguous. The CDR3 covers 13 residues. From germline, CDR1 is PRHDT and CDR2 FYEKMQ (reference sequence). V was clipped by 7 bases and J by 2 bases, with 9 bases between them. The CDR3, as DNA: TGTGCCAGCACCAAAACGGCCTACAATGAGCAGTTCTTC. Amino acids: CASTKTAYNEQFF. Drawing the rest from reference TRBV13 and TRBJ2-1, the complete variable domain is AAGVIQSPRHLIKEKRETATLKCYPIPRHDTVYWYQQGPGQDPQFLISFYEKMQSDKGSIPDRFSAQQFSDYHSELNMSSLELGDSALYFCASTKTAYNEQFFGPGTRLTVL.

DNA for the CDR3: TGTGCCAGCAGCCCGGGACACCTCAACACCGGGGAGCTGTTTTTT. Amino acid sequence: CASSPGHLNTGELFF. The rearrangement uses TRBV7-9 and TRBJ2-2; tentative D call: TRBD1 (6 bases). The CDR3 sequence is 15 residues long. V lost 5 bases to trimming and J lost 2 bases, with 12 bases between them. Germline CDR1 is SEHNR and CDR2 is FQNEAQ (reference sequence).

The rearrangement uses TRBV5-1 and TRBJ1-6; maybe TRBD1 (5 bases). Per the germline V gene, CDR1 is SGHRS and CDR2 is YFSETQ. The V gene lost 8 bases and the J gene lost 7 bases, with 13 bases spanning the gap. The CDR3 sequence is 13 residues long. The CDR3 region is CARGPSANSPLHF. CDR3 sequence (DNA): TGCGCCAGGGGGCCCTCCGCGAATTCACCCCTCCACTTT.